This entry lists 23 T cell receptor beta chains sequenced from one sample in a study of shared clonotypes between healthy human individuals. Positive CCR7 selection of CD45RO-negative cells yielded the naive CD8 cells, and terminally differentiated effector memory CD45RA+ cells were excluded. The repertoire was sequenced with immunoSEQ multiplex PCR; TCRdb's copy has only in-frame clones and lacks some. The repertoire holds hundreds of thousands of clones, with 85% to 95% as singletons. The sample taken for sequencing was naive CD8+ T cells sorted from blood. These receptor sequences come from a woman aged 30 to 39 in good health.

This clone was counted a single time. The V and J genes are TRBV5-1 and TRBJ2-3; D is perhaps TRBD1 (5 bases). CDR3 size: 14 residues. The V and J ends lost 7 bases and 4 bases respectively, with 16 bases between them. In germline, CDR1 is SGHRS, CDR2 YFSETQ. Here the CDR3 reads CASGYRSQADTQYF. The CDR3 DNA reads TGCGCCAGCGGGTACAGGTCTCAGGCAGATACGCAGTATTTT.

The V gene is TRBV2, the J gene TRBJ2-4; TRBD2 aligns across 10 bases. With V trimmed by 4 bases and J by 9 bases, 18 bases remained unmatched. The CDR3 consists of 18 residues. CDR1 SNHLY and CDR2 FYNNEI come from the germline V gene. The CDR3 is CASSATDPLLAGRLIQYF. The CDR3, as DNA: TGTGCCAGCAGTGCCACGGACCCGCTACTAGCGGGAAGGCTCATTCAGTACTTC.

This sequence joins TRBV19 and TRBJ1-1; TRBD1 is a possible D gene (6 bases). V shed 7 bases and J shed 2 bases, with 14 bases lying between them. CDR3 length: 14 amino acids. Germline V gene data show CDR1 as LNHDA and CDR2 as SQIVND (reference sequence). The CDR3 nucleotides read TGTGCCAGTATTTCAAGAGGGGGAAACACTGAAGCTTTCTTT. It translates to CASISRGGNTEAFF.

The genes are TRBV7-8 and TRBJ2-1, with no clear D. Looked up from germline, CDR1 is SGHVS and CDR2 is FQNEAQ. V was shortened by 2 bases and J by 0 bases, with 11 bases between the two germline ends. The CDR3 sequence is 16 residues long. The CDR3 loop is CASSLTPLSSYNEQFF. CDR3 in DNA: TGTGCCAGCAGCTTAACCCCCTTAAGCTCCTACAATGAGCAGTTCTTC.

The V call is TRBV28, the J call TRBJ2-1, with D tentatively TRBD1 or TRBD2 (6 bases each). Trimming took 5 bases from V and 6 from J, leaving 20 bases between them. There are 16 residues in the CDR3. Germline V CDR1 and CDR2: MDHEN, SYDVKM. CDR3 residues: CASSLGVEGGSNEQFF. CDR3 in DNA: TGTGCCAGCAGTCTGGGGGTTGAGGGGGGCAGCAATGAGCAGTTCTTC.

V is TRBV28 and J is TRBJ2-7; 7 nucleotides line up with TRBD1. CDR3 size: 16 residues. Per the germline V gene, CDR1 is MDHEN and CDR2 is SYDVKM. V was pared by 6 bases and J by 0 bases, with 11 bases of the junction left unmatched. The CDR3 protein is CASRGRQGFSSYEQYF. In DNA, the CDR3 is TGTGCCAGCAGGGGGAGACAGGGTTTCAGCTCCTACGAGCAGTACTTC.

This chain connects TRBV6-1 to TRBJ1-5; D might be TRBD1 (6 bases). The CDR3 consists of 14 residues. The germline V gene has CDR1 MNHNS and CDR2 SASEGT. V was pared by 7 bases and J by 1 base, with 11 bases between. Here the CDR3 DNA reads TGTGCCAGCAACAACAGGGCCAGCAATCAGCCCCAGCATTTT. Its translation: CASNNRASNQPQHF.

V and J are TRBV28 and TRBJ1-2; TRBD1 is a possible D gene (6 bases). The CDR3 consists of 11 residues. Trimming cost V 10 bases and J 5 bases, with 11 bases left between them. The germline CDR1 and CDR2 sequences are MDHEN and SYDVKM. In nucleotides, the CDR3 is TGTGCCACCAGGGGTATGTATGGCTACACCTTC. It is translated as CATRGMYGYTF.

The V call is TRBV6-1, the J call TRBJ1-5, with D tentatively TRBD1 (6 bases). Germline V gene sequence: CDR1 MNHNS, CDR2 SASEGT. V shed 0 bases and J shed 4 bases, with 16 bases lying between them. This CDR3 region has 17 residues. CDR3 in amino acids: CASSEARTVGVNQPQHF. In nucleotides, the CDR3 is TGTGCCAGCAGTGAAGCCCGGACAGTCGGGGTAAATCAGCCCCAGCATTTT.

In its sample, this clone was seen a few times. The rearrangement joins TRBV5-4 to TRBJ1-2; D gene ambiguous. Looked up from germline, CDR1 is SGHNT and CDR2 is YYREEE (reference sequence). Deletions cut 1 base from V and 6 bases from J, with 4 bases between. CDR3 length: 11 residues. The CDR3 is CASSLHDGYTF. CDR3 coding DNA: TGTGCCAGCAGCTTGCACGATGGCTACACCTTC.

V and J are TRBV21-1 and TRBJ2-5. TRBV21-1 is noted as a pseudogene. There are 8 residues in the CDR3. The CDR3 region is CARETQYF. As DNA, the CDR3 is TGTGCCAGGGAGACCCAGTACTTC.

In its sample, this clone was seen once. The chain joins TRBV29-1 to TRBJ2-7; possibly TRBD2 for D (5 bases). Trimming shortened V by 3 bases and J by 3 bases, and 9 bases separated the two germline ends. Germline-derived CDR1 and CDR2 are SQVTM and ANQGSEA. The CDR3 sequence is 12 residues long. CDR3 in amino acids: CSVDVGVYEQYF. CDR3 bases: TGCAGCGTTGACGTCGGGGTCTACGAGCAGTACTTC.

The rearrangement joins TRBV19 to TRBJ2-7; D not resolved. CDR1 and CDR2 (germline): LNHDA, SQIVND (reference sequence). V lost 5 bases, J lost 4 bases, and 12 bases lay in between. CDR3 size: 13 residues. This CDR3 is CASSPTEPYEQYF. The CDR3 DNA sequence: TGTGCCAGTAGTCCTACTGAACCTTACGAGCAGTACTTC.

V usage is TRBV7-6 and J usage is TRBJ2-5; a weak D match, TRBD2 (6 bases). The J call may be faulty, since TRBJ2-7 better matches the DNA end. Germline V gene data show CDR1 as SGHVS and CDR2 as FNYEAQ. This CDR3 is built from 14 residues. CDR3 amino acids: CASSLAGTPYEQYF. The CDR3 region has the DNA TGTGCCAGCAGCTTAGCAGGGACTCCCTACGAGCAGTACTTC.

The chain links TRBV28 to TRBJ2-3; no definite D call. The V and J ends lost 5 bases and 6 bases respectively, with 3 bases between them. Germline CDR1 is MDHEN and CDR2 is SYDVKM. The CDR3 extends over 10 amino acids. The CDR3 sequence is CASSSDTQYF. The CDR3 DNA is TGTGCCAGCAGTAGTGATACGCAGTATTTT.

The rearrangement joins TRBV6-5 to TRBJ1-1; 8 bases fit TRBD1. The CDR3 has 14 amino acids. CDR1 and CDR2 (germline): MNHEY, SVGAGI. Unmatched junction bases numbered 5, after V lost 8 bases and J lost 0 bases. CDR3 sequence: CASGQGTVNTEAFF. CDR3 nucleotides: TGTGCCAGCGGACAGGGTACCGTGAACACTGAAGCTTTCTTT.

The rearrangement links TRBV28 to TRBJ1-1; D is possibly TRBD1 (5 bases). The CDR3 sequence is 15 residues long. Looked up from germline, CDR1 is MDHEN and CDR2 is SYDVKM. V was shortened by 5 bases and J by 5 bases, with 18 bases between the two germline ends. The CDR3, as DNA: TGTGCCAGCAGTCGGCGGATAGGGGCGAAAACTGAAGCTTTCTTT. Protein: CASSRRIGAKTEAFF.

The rearrangement joins TRBV6-5 to TRBJ2-7; D is perhaps TRBD2 (5 bases). Germline lookup yields CDR1 MNHEY and CDR2 SVGAGI. V gave up 4 bases and J gave up 1 base, with 8 bases separating them. The CDR3 has 13 residues. CDR3 loop: CASSLGESYEQYF. In nucleotides, the CDR3 is TGTGCCAGCAGTTTGGGAGAATCCTACGAGCAGTACTTC.

This sequence joins TRBV9 and TRBJ2-7, with a weak D call TRBD2 (6 bases). V shed 3 bases and J shed 0 bases, with 10 bases lying between them. The CDR3 runs to 14 residues. CDR1 is SGDLS and CDR2 is YYNGEE in the germline V gene. CDR3 in DNA: TGTGCCAGCAGCGCACGGGAGAGCTCCTACGAGCAGTACTTC. This codes for CASSARESSYEQYF.

This clone showed up just once. The chain carries TRBV6-1 and TRBJ1-1; no clear D. Per the germline V gene, CDR1 is MNHNS and CDR2 is SASEGT. CDR3 size: 13 residues. Trimming took off 7 bases at V and 1 base at J, with 10 bases between the two ends. As DNA, the CDR3 is TGTGCCAGCATCAGACACCCGAACACTGAAGCTTTCTTT. Its protein is CASIRHPNTEAFF.

This chain uses TRBV19 with TRBJ1-2; no reliable D call. V was pared by 3 bases and J by 0 bases, with 20 bases between. CDR3 length: 18 amino acids. CDR1 is LNHDA, CDR2 SQIVND, per germline (reference sequence). Here the CDR3 DNA reads TGTGCCAGTAGTATTATTTTCGTTTATGACAATACTAACTATGGCTACACCTTC. As protein: CASSIIFVYDNTNYGYTF.

In DNA form, the CDR3 reads TGTGCCAGCAGTACCGACTCGAGCTCCTACAATGAGCAGTTCTTC. It encodes CASSTDSSSYNEQFF. The V and J genes are TRBV11-3 and TRBJ2-1; D ambiguous. This CDR3 is built from 15 residues. The V end was cut by 6 bases, the J end by 0 bases, with 12 bases between. Germline loops: CDR1 SGHNT, CDR2 YENEEA.

This clone was picked up one time. The V gene is TRBV6-6, the J gene TRBJ2-5, with a weak D call TRBD1 (6 bases). V shed 3 bases and J shed 2 bases, with 13 bases lying between them. Germline CDR1 and CDR2: MNHNY and SVGAGI (reference sequence). This CDR3 contains 15 residues. The CDR3 protein is CASSYRPGQQETQYF. CDR3 nucleotide sequence: TGTGCCAGCAGTTATAGACCGGGACAACAAGAGACCCAGTACTTC.